These T cell receptor beta chains were read from a single sample in a study of T cells after yellow fever vaccination. MiXCR was run by TCRdb on the 5' RACE reads, yielding one entry per CDR3 protein. The sample contains under 250,000 distinct CDR3 sequences, 6.9% of which appear only once. The sequenced sample was CD4+ T cells sorted from PBMCs, obtained 15 days after the yellow fever booster vaccination. These TCRs come from a young man who received the YFV17D yellow fever vaccine. CDR3s leave out the opening cysteine and the closing phenylalanine or tryptophan. Clone size is given for some rows only: seen once, a few or many times, or a class if the clone is expanded.

j_call v_call clone_size cdr3_aa
TRBJ2-5 TRBV7-2 . ASSFQRPETQY
TRBJ2-7 TRBV7-2 many ASSLTQGALYEQY
TRBJ1-3 TRBV20-1 . SARRGADGNTIY
TRBJ1-5 TRBV6-1 few ARLGSREGNQPQH
TRBJ2-7 TRBV7-2 . ASSPRLDGTREQY
TRBJ2-1 TRBV12-3/TRBV12-4 . ASSRSGTPEQF
TRBJ2-1 TRBV5-1 . ASSSGQVVNEQF
TRBJ1-1 TRBV7-2 many ASSPIGQILNTEAF
TRBJ2-1 TRBV11-3 few ASSLRAGGGGEQF
TRBJ2-1 TRBV10-1 . ASSPLGGREIREQF
TRBJ2-1 TRBV7-2 . ASGLQRTSTGYNEQF
TRBJ2-1 TRBV7-2 few ASSLLGYEQF
TRBJ1-1 TRBV15 many ATSRVRGMGTEAF
TRBJ2-5 TRBV12-3/TRBV12-4 many ASSLGLGAETQY
TRBJ1-1 TRBV7-8 few ASSFSERGTEAF
TRBJ2-5 TRBV19 many ASSIRPSGQETQY
TRBJ2-3 TRBV18 . ASSLVPTSGNADTQY
TRBJ1-4 TRBV11-2 . ASSLQGPTNEKLF
TRBJ2-7 TRBV7-2 few ASSHPRQGTYEQY
TRBJ1-5 TRBV20-1 few SATDGNQPQH
TRBJ2-2 TRBV11-3 many ASSFGQGGAGELF
TRBJ2-2 TRBV5-1 many ASSAKTSGRALGDTGELF
TRBJ2-5 TRBV12-3/TRBV12-4 . ASSITGGRETQY
TRBJ2-1 TRBV20-1 . SARAIAGLGGYNEQF
TRBJ2-2 TRBV7-3 few ASSLTRGGIPGELF
TRBJ2-2 TRBV29-1 few SVEGTSRAGELF